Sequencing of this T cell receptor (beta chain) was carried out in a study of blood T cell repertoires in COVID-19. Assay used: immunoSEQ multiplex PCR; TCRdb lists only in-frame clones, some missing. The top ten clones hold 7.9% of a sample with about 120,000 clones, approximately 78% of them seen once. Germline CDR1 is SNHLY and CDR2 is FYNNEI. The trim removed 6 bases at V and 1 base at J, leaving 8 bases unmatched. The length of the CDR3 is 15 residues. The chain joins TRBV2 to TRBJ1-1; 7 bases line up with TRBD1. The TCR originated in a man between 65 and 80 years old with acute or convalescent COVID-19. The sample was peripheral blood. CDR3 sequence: CASRARQGGNTEAFF. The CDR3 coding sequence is TGTGCCAGCAGAGCCAGACAGGGAGGGAACACTGAAGCTTTCTTT.